One and the same sample provided the 27 T cell receptor beta chains below, sequenced in a study of T cells in Graves' hyperthyroidism and ophthalmopathy. RNA transcripts yielded amplified TCR beta CDR3 regions. HTBI primers drove first-round RT-PCR of the TCR CDR3. One entry per CDR3 protein results from TCRdb running MiXCR on the multiplex PCR reads. The sample holds about 720,000 distinct CDR3 sequences, approximately 19% seen once. The material sequenced was blood. The receptors originated from a woman in her forties or fifties with Graves' hyperthyroidism that later progressed to Graves' ophthalmopathy.

This clonotype was counted ten times or more. This sequence joins TRBV5-4 and TRBJ2-7, with 8 bases lining up with TRBD2. Germline-derived CDR1 and CDR2 are SGHNT and YYREEE (reference sequence). The V gene end was trimmed by 2 bases and the J gene end by 2 bases; junction bases not matched to a gene: 6. The CDR3 contains 15 residues. The CDR3 here is CASSLWRGAAYEQYF. CDR3 sequence (DNA): TGTGCCAGCAGCTTATGGCGGGGGGCCGCCTACGAGCAGTACTTC.

This clonotype was seen ten or more times. The CDR3 nucleotides are TGTGCCAGCAGCCAAGACTCAGGGAACTATGGCTACACCTTC. Protein sequence: CASSQDSGNYGYTF. The chain has TRBV3-1 and TRBJ1-2; TRBD1 might be the D (5 bases). CDR3 length equals 14 residues. The germline V gene encodes CDR1 LGHDT and CDR2 YNNKEL (reference sequence). The V end lost 0 bases, the J end lost 2 bases, and 7 bases lay between the germline ends.

This clonotype has more than one count but fewer than ten. The chain employs TRBV18 and TRBJ1-3; D call uncertain. This CDR3 region has 15 residues. Trimming shortened V by 1 base and J by 0 bases, and 7 bases separated the two germline ends. CDR1 KGHSH and CDR2 LQKENI come from the germline V gene. CDR3 sequence: CASSPLASSGNTIYF. Here the CDR3 DNA reads TGTGCCAGCTCACCACTGGCGAGCTCTGGAAACACCATATATTTT.

This clonotype has a count of ten or more. The rearrangement joins TRBV2 to TRBJ2-1, with 11 bases identical to TRBD2. The V segment lost 7 bases and the J segment 7 bases; nucleotides outside the gene matches: 12. This CDR3 region has 16 residues. The germline gives CDR1 SNHLY, CDR2 FYNNEI. The CDR3 region is CASITFPSGGLNEQFF. CDR3 bases: TGTGCCAGCATTACCTTCCCTAGCGGGGGGTTGAATGAGCAGTTCTTC.

V usage is TRBV7-6 and J usage is TRBJ1-2, with D unresolved. Trimming took off 3 bases at V and 1 base at J, with 9 bases between the two ends. Germline V lookup: CDR1 SGHVS, CDR2 FNYEAQ. This CDR3 comprises 14 residues. The CDR3, as DNA: TGTGCCAGCAGCTTTAGCGCCCGTAACTATGGCTACACCTTC. It codes for CASSFSARNYGYTF.

In its sample, this clonotype was seen many times. The V gene is TRBV12-3 or TRBV12-4, the J gene TRBJ1-5; D call uncertain. This CDR3 is 10 amino acids long. V lost 8 bases and J lost 2, with 1 base in between. The CDR3 sequence: CASGNQPQHF. CDR3 nucleotide sequence: TGTGCCAGCGGCAATCAGCCCCAGCATTTT.

As for this clonotype: The junction departs from germline at one end; a sequencing error may be responsible. The chain has TRBV18 and TRBJ2-3; D is possibly TRBD1 (5 bases). Germline V gives CDR1 KGHSH, CDR2 LQKENI. This CDR3 has 17 amino acids. CDR3 sequence (DNA): TGTGCCAGCCCACCATTTCTAGAGGCCAGGGCAGGAGATACGCAGTATTTT. Protein sequence: CASPPFLEARAGDTQYF. Complete variable domain (other parts from reference TRBV18 and TRBJ2-3): NAGVMQNPRHLVRRRGQEARLRCSPMKGHSHVYWYRQLPEEGLKFMVYLQKENIIDESGMPKERFSAEFPKEGPSILRIQQVVRGDSAAYFCASPPFLEARAGDTQYFGPGTRLTVL.

This clonotype showed up many times. This chain joins TRBV5-1 and TRBJ2-7; TRBD1 matches 9 bases. The germline CDR1 and CDR2 sequences are SGHRS and YFSETQ. The V and J ends lost 2 bases and 5 bases, in that order; junction bases with no gene match: 11. The CDR3 extends over 16 amino acids. CDR3 DNA sequence: TGCGCCAGCAGCTTTGGAGGCGGGACAGGGCAAAACGAGCAGTACTTC. This gives the protein CASSFGGGTGQNEQYF.

V gene TRBV7-9 combines with J gene TRBJ1-2, with D hard to call. V dropped 5 bases and J dropped 7 bases, with 11 bases sitting between them. The CDR3 spans 12 residues. Germline loops: CDR1 SEHNR, CDR2 FQNEAQ (reference sequence). The CDR3 DNA is TGTGCCAGCAGCCAGATTTTAGTTGGCTACACCTTC. This translates into CASSQILVGYTF. The full variable domain, with the rest looked up from reference TRBV7-9 and TRBJ1-2, is DTGVSQNPRHKITKRGQNVTFRCDPISEHNRLYWYRQTLGQGPEFLTYFQNEAQLEKSRLLSDRFSAERPKGSFSTLEIQRTEQGDSAMYLCASSQILVGYTFGSGTRLTVV.

This clonotype has only a few counts. This sequence joins TRBV7-9 and TRBJ2-1, with D tentatively TRBD1 or TRBD2 (5 bases each). Germline assignment: CDR1 SEHNR and CDR2 FQNEAQ (reference sequence). The length of the CDR3 is 16 residues. Trimming took 6 bases from V and 0 from J, leaving 15 bases between them. CDR3 nucleotides: TGTGCCAGCAGTCCACCGGGACCCAGCTCCTACAATGAGCAGTTCTTC. Translation: CASSPPGPSSYNEQFF.

This chain connects TRBV5-1 to TRBJ1-3; 10 positions agree with TRBD1. The germline gives CDR1 SGHRS, CDR2 YFSETQ. The junction had 11 bases not matched to a gene; V was cut back by 2 bases and J by 0 bases. This CDR3 spans 19 amino acids. CDR3: CASSLLTGGSTSSGNTIYF. The CDR3 nucleotides are TGCGCCAGCAGCTTATTGACAGGGGGCTCAACCAGCTCTGGAAACACCATATATTTT.

The chain carries TRBV20-1 and TRBJ1-1; tentative D call: TRBD1 (6 bases). The V end was cut by 2 bases, the J end by 0 bases, with 13 bases between. The CDR3 is made up of 15 amino acids. CDR1 DFQATT and CDR2 SNEGSKA come from the germline V gene (reference sequence). The CDR3 DNA follows: TGCAGTGCTAGAAAAGGGGGACTCATGAACACTGAAGCTTTCTTT. Translation gives CSARKGGLMNTEAFF.

This clonotype has ten or more counts. The chain has TRBV18 and TRBJ1-3; D is perhaps TRBD1 (6 bases). V was trimmed by 3 bases and J by 4 bases, leaving 10 bases between them. CDR3 length: 14 amino acids. Germline CDR1 reads KGHSH; CDR2 reads LQKENI. The CDR3 is CASSPTGNGNTIYF. In DNA form, the CDR3 reads TGTGCCAGCTCACCCACAGGGAACGGAAACACCATATATTTT.

J is TRBJ2-7 and V is TRBV7-8, with D possibly called TRBD1 or TRBD2 (5 bases each). Germline CDR1 reads SGHVS; CDR2 reads FQNEAQ. This CDR3 is 19 amino acids long. V was cut by 5 bases and J by 3 bases, with 29 bases left in between. The CDR3 protein is CASSPRVGTGNFRVYEQYF. In nucleotides, the CDR3 is TGTGCCAGCAGCCCGCGGGTAGGGACGGGTAACTTCAGGGTCTACGAGCAGTACTTC.

In this sample, this clonotype turned up a few times. The chain has TRBV4-1 and TRBJ2-2; 8 bases are a match to TRBD2. Trimming removed 1 base from V and 5 bases from J; junction bases left unmatched: 3. Germline loops: CDR1 MGHRA, CDR2 YSYEKL. This CDR3 region has 15 residues. Here the CDR3 reads CASSQGGGGTGELFF. CDR3 DNA sequence: TGCGCCAGCAGCCAAGGGGGCGGGGGGACCGGGGAGCTGTTTTTT.

In this sample, this clonotype turned up many times. This chain joins TRBV2 and TRBJ1-1; maybe TRBD1 (6 bases). Germline V gene data show CDR1 as SNHLY and CDR2 as FYNNEI. The CDR3 is 13 amino acids. Between the trimmed V and J ends, which lost 6 bases and 4 bases, there was a span of 12 bases. CDR3 sequence reads: CASSRAGVTEAFF. CDR3 nucleotide sequence: TGTGCCAGCAGCAGGGCAGGGGTCACTGAAGCTTTCTTT.

This clonotype was detected a few times. The rearrangement uses TRBV3-1 and TRBJ2-1; 15 positions agree with TRBD2. With 0 bases clipped from V and 10 bases from J, the junction kept 7 bases outside the gene matches. The CDR3 loop spans 17 amino acids. Germline V CDR1 and CDR2: LGHDT, YNNKEL (reference sequence). As DNA, the CDR3 is TGTGCCAGCAGCCAAGAGGGGACTAGCGGGGGGCCAGGGGAGCAGTTCTTC. Its protein is CASSQEGTSGGPGEQFF.

This chain joins TRBV15 and TRBJ1-5; no clear D. This CDR3 comprises 15 residues. The V gene's germline CDR1 is LNHNV and CDR2 YYDKDF (reference sequence). Deletions cut 0 bases from V and 5 bases from J, with 11 bases between. CDR3 protein: CATSRDRRADQPQHF. The CDR3 DNA sequence: TGTGCCACCAGCAGAGATCGTAGGGCGGATCAGCCCCAGCATTTT.

The chain recombines TRBV29-1 with TRBJ2-5; TRBD2 agrees at 9 bases. CDR1 and CDR2 from the germline V gene are SQVTM and ANQGSEA. CDR3 length equals 16 residues. V trimming: 0 bases; J trimming: 5 bases; junction bases outside the gene matches: 10. CDR3 nucleotide sequence: TGCAGCGTTGAAGATCCGAGCGGGGGGCTTCCGGAGACCCAGTACTTC. This translates into CSVEDPSGGLPETQYF.

Many counts were recorded for this clonotype. The chain links TRBV20-1 to TRBJ1-5; TRBD1 might be the D (6 bases). Germline V gene sequence: CDR1 DFQATT, CDR2 SNEGSKA (reference sequence). The CDR3 runs 14 residues. Trimming removed 5 bases from V and 2 bases from J, with 13 bases in between. CDR3 in amino acids: CSAPAPGGNQPQHF. CDR3 sequence (DNA): TGCAGTGCTCCCGCTCCAGGGGGCAATCAGCCCCAGCATTTT.

This chain uses TRBV9 with TRBJ1-4; 7 bases are shared with TRBD1. Germline-derived CDR1 and CDR2 are SGDLS and YYNGEE. V trimming: 4 bases; J trimming: 3 bases; junction bases outside the gene matches: 6. The CDR3 is 15 amino acids. The CDR3 DNA reads as TGTGCCAGCAGCTCCCGCAGGGGGTCTAATGAAAAACTGTTTTTT. It translates to CASSSRRGSNEKLFF. The variable domain in full, completed from reference TRBV9 and TRBJ1-4, reads DSGVTQTPKHLITATGQRVTLRCSPRSGDLSVYWYQQSLDQGLQFLIQYYNGEERAKGNILERFSAQQFPDLHSELNLSSLELGDSALYFCASSSRRGSNEKLFFGSGTQLSVL.

This clonotype was counted once. The CDR3 reads CASSQRTGEHTEAFF. In DNA, the CDR3 is TGTGCCAGCAGCCAGCGGACAGGGGAGCACACTGAAGCTTTCTTT. This sequence joins TRBV4-2 and TRBJ1-1, with 9 bases matching TRBD1. CDR3 length: 15 residues. V gave up 3 bases and J gave up 3 bases; unmatched junction bases: 5. Germline loops: CDR1 LGHNA, CDR2 YNFKEQ.

A remark on this clonotype: Since a much larger clone is just one base distant, this may be a read error. As the CDR3 is not closed by the conserved phenylalanine or tryptophan, this likely results from a read error. The gene calls are TRBV6-1 and TRBJ2-6, with a possible D match to TRBD1 (5 bases). The CDR3 length is 16 residues. V was shortened by 3 bases and J by 0 bases, with 9 bases between the two germline ends. In germline, CDR1 is MNHNS, CDR2 SASEGT. The CDR3 DNA reads as TGTGCCAGCAGTGATGGCAGGGCCTCTGGGGCCAACGTCCTGACTTTA. This translates into CASSDGRASGANVLTL.

V gene TRBV6-5 combines with J gene TRBJ2-7; 9 nucleotides match TRBD1. The CDR3 is 17 residues long. Trimming cost V 2 bases and J 2 bases; bases outside gene matches: 10. CDR1 and CDR2 from the germline V gene are MNHEY and SVGAGI. In DNA, the CDR3 is TGTGCCAGCAGTTACGCAAAGCCGGGACAGGGTCCCTACGAGCAGTACTTC. Its translation: CASSYAKPGQGPYEQYF.

Many counts were recorded for this clonotype. The V and J genes are TRBV7-9 and TRBJ2-7, with 9 bases that match TRBD1. The CDR3 extends over 14 amino acids. Trimming cost V 3 bases and J 7 bases; bases outside gene matches: 7. Germline V CDR1 and CDR2: SEHNR, FQNEAQ (reference sequence). CDR3 sequence (DNA): TGTGCCAGCAGCTTCCGGGACAGGGACGTGGAGCAGTACTTC. Translation: CASSFRDRDVEQYF.

The chain joins TRBV20-1 to TRBJ2-1; D possibly corresponds to TRBD2 (5 bases). From germline, CDR1 is DFQATT and CDR2 SNEGSKA (reference sequence). The CDR3 covers 12 residues. Trimming removed 6 bases at V and 14 bases at J, with 20 bases between. This chain's CDR3 is CSASRTGEGEFF. CDR3 nucleotides: TGCAGTGCGAGTAGGACCGGGGAAGGAGAGTTCTTC.

The genes are TRBV20-1 and TRBJ1-6; possibly TRBD1 for D (5 bases). CDR3 size: 13 residues. Germline loops: CDR1 DFQATT, CDR2 SNEGSKA (reference sequence). V lost 5 bases, J lost 10 bases, and 15 bases lay in between. CDR3 sequence: CSALNRGVSPLHF. The CDR3 DNA reads as TGCAGTGCTCTAAACCGGGGGGTATCACCCCTCCACTTT.